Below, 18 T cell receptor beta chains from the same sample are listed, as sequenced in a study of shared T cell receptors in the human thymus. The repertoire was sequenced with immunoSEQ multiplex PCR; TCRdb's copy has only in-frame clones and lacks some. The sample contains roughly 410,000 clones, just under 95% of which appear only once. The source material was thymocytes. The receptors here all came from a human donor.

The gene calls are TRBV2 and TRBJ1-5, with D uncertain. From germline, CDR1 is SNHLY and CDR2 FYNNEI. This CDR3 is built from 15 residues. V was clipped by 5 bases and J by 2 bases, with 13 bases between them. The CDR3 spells CASSLEGVRNQPQHF. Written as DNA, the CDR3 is TGTGCCAGCAGTTTGGAGGGAGTACGCAATCAGCCCCAGCATTTT.

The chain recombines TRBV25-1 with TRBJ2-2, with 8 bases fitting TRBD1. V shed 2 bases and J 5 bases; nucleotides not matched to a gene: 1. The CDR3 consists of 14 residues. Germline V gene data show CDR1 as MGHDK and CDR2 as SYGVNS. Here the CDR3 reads CASSEQGATGELFF. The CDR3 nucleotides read TGTGCCAGCAGTGAACAGGGGGCAACCGGGGAGCTGTTTTTT. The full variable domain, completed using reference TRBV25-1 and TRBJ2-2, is EADIYQTPRYLVIGTGKKITLECSQTMGHDKMYWYQQDPGMELHLIHYSYGVNSTEKGDLSSESTVSRIRTEHFPLTLESARPSHTSQYLCASSEQGATGELFFGEGSRLTVL.

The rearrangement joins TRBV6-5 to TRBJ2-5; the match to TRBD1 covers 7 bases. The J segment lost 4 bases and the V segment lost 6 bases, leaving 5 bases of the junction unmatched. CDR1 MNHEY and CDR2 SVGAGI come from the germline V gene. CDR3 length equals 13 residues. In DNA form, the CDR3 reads TGTGCCAGCAGACAGGGGATTGGAGAGACCCAGTACTTC. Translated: CASRQGIGETQYF.

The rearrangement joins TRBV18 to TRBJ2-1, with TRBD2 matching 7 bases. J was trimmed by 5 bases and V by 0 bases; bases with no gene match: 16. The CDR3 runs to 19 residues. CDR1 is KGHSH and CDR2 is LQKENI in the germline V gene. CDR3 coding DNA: TGTGCCAGCTCACCACCAAACTTCAGGAGCGGGATTGGGGACAATGAGCAGTTCTTC. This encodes CASSPPNFRSGIGDNEQFF.

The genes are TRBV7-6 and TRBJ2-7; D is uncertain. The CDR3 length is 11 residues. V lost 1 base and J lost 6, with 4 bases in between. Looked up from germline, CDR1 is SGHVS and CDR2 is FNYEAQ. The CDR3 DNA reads TGTGCCAGCAGCTTAGTCCGCGAGCAGTACTTC. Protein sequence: CASSLVREQYF.

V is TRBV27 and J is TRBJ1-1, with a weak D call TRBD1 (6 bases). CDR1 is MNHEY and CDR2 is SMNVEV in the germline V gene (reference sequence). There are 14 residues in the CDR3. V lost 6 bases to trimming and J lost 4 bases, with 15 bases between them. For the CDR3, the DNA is TGTGCCAGCAGGGGACACAGGAGGGCCACTGAAGCTTTCTTT. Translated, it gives CASRGHRRATEAFF.

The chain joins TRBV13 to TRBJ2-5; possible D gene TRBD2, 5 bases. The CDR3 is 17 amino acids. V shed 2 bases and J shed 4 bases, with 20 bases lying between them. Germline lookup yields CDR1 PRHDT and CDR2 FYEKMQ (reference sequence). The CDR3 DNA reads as TGTGCCAGCAGCTTACGAGGGTGGACCGCCTGGGGAGAGACCCAGTACTTC. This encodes CASSLRGWTAWGETQYF.

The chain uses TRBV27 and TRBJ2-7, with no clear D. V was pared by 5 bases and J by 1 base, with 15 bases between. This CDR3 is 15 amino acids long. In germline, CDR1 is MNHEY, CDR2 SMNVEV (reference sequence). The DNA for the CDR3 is TGTGCCAGCAGTCGCCGGTCCCTTCGATCCTACGAGCAGTACTTC. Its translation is CASSRRSLRSYEQYF.

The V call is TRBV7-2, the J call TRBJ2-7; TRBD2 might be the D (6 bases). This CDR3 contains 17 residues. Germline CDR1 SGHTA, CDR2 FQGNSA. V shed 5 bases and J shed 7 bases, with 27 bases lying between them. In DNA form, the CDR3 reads TGTGCCAGCAGCCTAAGGGGTTTAGCGGCAACTACGAGTGAGCAGTACTTC. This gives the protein CASSLRGLAATTSEQYF.

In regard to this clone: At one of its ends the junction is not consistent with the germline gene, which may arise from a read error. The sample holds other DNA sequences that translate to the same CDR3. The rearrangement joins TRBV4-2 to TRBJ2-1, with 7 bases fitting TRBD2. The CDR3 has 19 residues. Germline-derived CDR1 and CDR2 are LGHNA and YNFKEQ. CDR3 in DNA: TGTGCCAGTAGCCCCCTTAAACCGGGACTAAGATCCTTACATAATGAGCAGTTCTTC. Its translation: CASSPLKPGLRSLHNEQFF.

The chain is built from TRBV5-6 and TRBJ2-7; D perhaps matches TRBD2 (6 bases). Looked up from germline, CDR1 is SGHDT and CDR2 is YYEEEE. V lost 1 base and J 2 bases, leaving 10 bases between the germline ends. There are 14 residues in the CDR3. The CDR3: CASSLYGGAYEQYF. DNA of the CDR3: TGTGCCAGCAGCTTGTACGGGGGAGCCTACGAGCAGTACTTC.

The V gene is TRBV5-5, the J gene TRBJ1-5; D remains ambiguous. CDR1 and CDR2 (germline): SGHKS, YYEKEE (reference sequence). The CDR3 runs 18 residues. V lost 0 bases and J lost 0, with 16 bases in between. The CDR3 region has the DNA TGTGCCAGCAGCTTGGGGGTCGCAGGAGAAAATAGCAATCAGCCCCAGCATTTT. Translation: CASSLGVAGENSNQPQHF.

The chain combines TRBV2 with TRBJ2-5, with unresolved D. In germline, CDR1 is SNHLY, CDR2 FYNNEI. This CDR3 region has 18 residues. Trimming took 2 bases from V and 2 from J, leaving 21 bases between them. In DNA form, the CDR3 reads TGTGCCAGCAGTGAATCGTTAGAGACCCAAGGGCCGCAAGAGACCCAGTACTTC. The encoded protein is CASSESLETQGPQETQYF.

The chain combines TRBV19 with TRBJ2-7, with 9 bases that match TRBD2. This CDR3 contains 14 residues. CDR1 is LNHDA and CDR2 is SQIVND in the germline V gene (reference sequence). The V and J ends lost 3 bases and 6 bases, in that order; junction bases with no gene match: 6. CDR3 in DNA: TGTGCCAGTAGTATCGCGGGAGGGCCAAGCGAGCAGTACTTC. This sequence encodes CASSIAGGPSEQYF.

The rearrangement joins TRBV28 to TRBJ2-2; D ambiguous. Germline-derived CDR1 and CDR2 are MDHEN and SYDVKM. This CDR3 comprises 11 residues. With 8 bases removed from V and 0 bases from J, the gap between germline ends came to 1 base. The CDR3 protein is CASANTGELFF. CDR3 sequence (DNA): TGTGCCAGCGCGAACACCGGGGAGCTGTTTTTT. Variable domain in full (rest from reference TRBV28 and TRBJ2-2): DVKVTQSSRYLVKRTGEKVFLECVQDMDHENMFWYRQDPGLGLRLIYFSYDVKMKEKGDIPEGYSVSREKKERFSLILESASTNQTSMYLCASANTGELFFGEGSRLTVL.

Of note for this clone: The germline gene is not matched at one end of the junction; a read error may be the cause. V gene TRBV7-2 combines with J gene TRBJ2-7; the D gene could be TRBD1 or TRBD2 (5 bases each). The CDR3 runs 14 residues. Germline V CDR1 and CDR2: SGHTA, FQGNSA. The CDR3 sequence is CASSSRDLPYVQYF. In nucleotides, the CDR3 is TGTGCCAGCAGCTCCCGGGACCTACCCTACGTGCAGTACTTC. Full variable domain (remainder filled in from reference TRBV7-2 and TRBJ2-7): GAGVSQSPSNKVTEKGKDVELRCDPISGHTALYWYRQSLGQGLEFLIYFQGNSAPDKSGLPSDRFSAERTGGSVSTLTIQRTQQEDSAVYLCASSSRDLPYVQYFGPGTRLTVT.

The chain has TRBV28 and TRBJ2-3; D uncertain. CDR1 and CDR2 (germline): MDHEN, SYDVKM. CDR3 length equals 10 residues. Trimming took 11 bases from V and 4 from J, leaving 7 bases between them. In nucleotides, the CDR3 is TGTGCCTACGGATCAGATACGCAGTATTTT. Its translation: CAYGSDTQYF.

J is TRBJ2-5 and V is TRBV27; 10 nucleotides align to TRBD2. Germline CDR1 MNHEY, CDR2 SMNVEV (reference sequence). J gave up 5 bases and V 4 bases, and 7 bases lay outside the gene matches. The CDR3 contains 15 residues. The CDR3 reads CASSSGLAFRETQYF. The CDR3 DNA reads TGTGCCAGCAGTTCGGGACTAGCGTTCAGGGAGACCCAGTACTTC.